This passage covers 20 T cell receptor delta chains from one sample sequenced in a study of gamma-delta T cells after stem cell transplantation. TCRdb re-called the RT-PCR reads with CATT. The top ten hold around 23% of the sample, which has just over 2,500 delta-chain clones, around 21% seen once. The sample consisted of gamma-delta T cells. These TCRs come from a human donor. It is not recorded whose cells these are; they may come from a transplant donor.

V is TRDV2 and J is TRDJ1; 10 bases agree with TRDD3. Trimming at V came to 1 base and at J to 0 bases, leaving 7 bases not matched to a gene. CDR3 length: 17 residues. CDR1 and CDR2 (germline): GEAIGNYY, EKD. Here the CDR3 DNA reads TGTGCCTGTGACACTTTTGGGGGATACCCAAACACCGATAAACTCATCTTT. It translates to CACDTFGGYPNTDKLIF.

About this clone itself: A far larger clone is just one base off, so this is likely a read error. The chain uses TRDV2 and TRDJ1; TRDD3 aligns across 11 bases. CDR3 length: 22 residues. Germline V gene lookup returns CDR1 GEAIGNYY and CDR2 EKD. The CDR3 DNA follows: TGTGCCTGTGACAGGCTTCCCGATAAGATGGGGGATACGGTTCAGTACACCGATACACTCATCTTT. This sequence encodes CACDRLPDKMGDTVQYTDTLIF.

This clone rates as large. The identical CDR3 is also encoded by other nucleotide sequences in the sample. V and J are TRDV2 and TRDJ1; 13 bases are shared with TRDD3. V was pared by 0 bases and J by 0 bases, with 15 bases of the junction left unmatched. The V gene's germline CDR1 is GEAIGNYY and CDR2 EKD. The CDR3 length is 21 residues. CDR3 loop: CACDTLYTGGYEVFNTDKLIF. CDR3 sequence (DNA): TGTGCCTGTGACACCTTATACACTGGGGGATACGAAGTGTTTAACACCGATAAACTCATCTTT.

This clone was seen more than once but under ten times. TCRdb has a much larger clone's protein, which differs at residue 4 from the translation of this DNA, likely because of a read error; what is shown is the protein translated from the DNA. The V and J genes are TRDV2 and TRDJ1; 13 bases match TRDD3. Germline CDR1 is GEAIGNYY and CDR2 is EKD. The CDR3 is 19 residues long. CDR3 in DNA: TGTGCCTGTGTCACCGTCAGCCGGACTGGGGGATACGGTGGAGATAAACTCATCTTT. Residues: CACVTVSRTGGYGGDKLIF.

Regarding this clone: For this DNA, TCRdb reports the protein of a much larger clone, which diverges at residue 11, most likely from a read error; the protein presented here is translated directly from the DNA. The CDR3: CACDALLGDSHTDKLIF. CDR3 nucleotides: TGTGCCTGTGACGCCCTACTGGGGGATTCGCACACCGATAAACTCATCTTT. This sequence joins TRDV2 and TRDJ1, with 10 bases aligning to TRDD3. V shed 3 bases, J shed 0 bases, and the junction held 9 bases outside the gene matches. The germline V gene encodes CDR1 GEAIGNYY and CDR2 EKD. This CDR3 has 17 residues.

As to this clone: A far larger clone is one base from this, pointing to a likely read error. The sample has other DNA sequences that encode this CDR3 too. This chain uses TRDV2 with TRDJ1; TRDD3 matches 7 bases. This CDR3 has 15 amino acids. Germline loops: CDR1 GEAIGNYY, CDR2 EKD. The CDR3 region is CACDTLGVNTDKLIF. As DNA, the CDR3 is TGTGCTTGTGACACCCTGGGGGTTAACACCGATAAACTCATCTTT.

A note on this clone: Since a much larger clone is just one base distant, this may be a read error. The identical CDR3 is also encoded by other nucleotide sequences in the sample. The rearrangement uses TRDV2 and TRDJ1; 11 nucleotides line up with TRDD3. Germline CDR1 is GEAIGNYY and CDR2 is EKD. This CDR3 contains 17 residues. Trimming took 3 bases from V and 0 from J; bases not matched to a gene: 8. CDR3 nucleotides: TGTGCCTGTGACCATATCCTGGGGGATACCAACACCGATAAACTCATCTTT. This codes for CACDHILGDTNTDKLIF.

Relative to its sample, this clone is medium-sized. The rearrangement links TRDV2 to TRDJ1; 12 nucleotides align to TRDD3. Germline CDR1 is GEAIGNYY and CDR2 is EKD. V was pared by 3 bases and J by 0 bases, with 16 bases of the junction left unmatched. The CDR3 runs 20 residues. Here the CDR3 reads CACDLVLGDTSQTYTDKLIF. For the CDR3, the DNA is TGTGCCTGTGACTTAGTACTGGGGGATACTTCTCAAACGTACACCGATAAACTCATCTTT.

To note about this clone: A read error may explain this, as a much larger clone is one base away. V usage is TRDV2 and J usage is TRDJ3; 7 nucleotides match TRDD3. The V gene end was trimmed by 1 base and the J gene end by 0 bases; junction bases not matched to a gene: 14. The CDR3 is 21 amino acids. The germline V gene encodes CDR1 GEAIGNYY and CDR2 EKD. CDR3 bases: TGTGCCTGTGACACTGTGGCGGGTGGGGGAACCTACTCCTGGGACACCCGACAGATGTTTTTC. It translates to CACDTVAGGGTYSWDTRQMFF.

Remarks on this clone: This sequence may be a read error, since a much larger clone differs from it by one base. Other DNA sequences of this sample code for an identical CDR3. V gene TRDV2 combines with J gene TRDJ1, with 10 bases lining up with TRDD3. Germline values: CDR1 GEAIGNYY, CDR2 EKD. The CDR3 is 17 amino acids. Written as DNA, the CDR3 is TGTGCGTGTGTCCCACTGGGGGATTGGGGTCTCTCCGATAAACTCATCTTT. Translating it yields CACVPLGDWGLSDKLIF.

This clone has a single count. Given a much more abundant clone one base away, this may be a read error. CDR3 sequence (DNA): TGTGCCTGTGACACACTGGTACTGGGGGAGCCAACTCGACTGTACACCGATAAACTCATCTTT. Its protein is CACDTLVLGEPTRLYTDKLIF. The rearrangement links TRDV2 to TRDJ1; 9 nucleotides match TRDD3. Germline CDR1 reads GEAIGNYY; CDR2 reads EKD. This CDR3 has 21 amino acids. The trim removed 1 base at V and 0 bases at J, leaving 20 bases unmatched.

This clone is classed as medium-sized (0.01 to 0.1%). Other nucleotide sequences in the sample specify the same CDR3. V usage is TRDV2 and J usage is TRDJ1; 8 bases map to TRDD3. Germline V gives CDR1 GEAIGNYY, CDR2 EKD. The CDR3 extends over 15 amino acids. Trimming took 4 bases from V and 0 from J; bases not matched to a gene: 6. The CDR3 is CACEPLLGDTDKLIF. The CDR3 bases are TGTGCCTGTGAACCCCTACTGGGGGACACCGATAAACTCATCTTT.

By share, this clone counts as medium-sized. The V call is TRDV2, the J call TRDJ1; 8 nucleotides line up with TRDD3. The germline CDR1 and CDR2 sequences are GEAIGNYY and EKD. The CDR3 has 17 residues. The trim removed 3 bases at V and 0 bases at J, leaving 11 bases unmatched. In nucleotides, the CDR3 is TGTGCCTGTGACCCCGTACTGGGGGCCTCTTACACCGATAAACTCATCTTT. Translated, it gives CACDPVLGASYTDKLIF.

As to this clone: TCRdb's entry gives the protein of a much larger clone, which mismatches this DNA's translation at residue 3, likely from a read error; the protein reported here is translated from the DNA. The chain links TRDV2 to TRDJ1; 8 bases match TRDD3. The CDR3 has 17 residues. The V gene's germline CDR1 is GEAIGNYY and CDR2 EKD. Trimming took 7 bases from V and 0 from J; bases not matched to a gene: 15. DNA for the CDR3: TGTGCCTGGGACTACTGGGGGGACCATTCGTACACCGATAAACTCATCTTT. Translated, it gives CAWDYWGDHSYTDKLIF.

This clone is termed medium-sized. The rearrangement joins TRDV2 to TRDJ1; 10 bases are shared with TRDD3. The CDR3 length is 17 residues. Germline CDR1 GEAIGNYY, CDR2 EKD. V was pared by 3 bases and J by 1 base, with 10 bases of the junction left unmatched. CDR3 loop: CACDRLSTGGSTDKLIF. The CDR3 nucleotides are TGTGCCTGTGACCGCCTTAGTACTGGGGGATCCACCGATAAACTCATCTTT.

The table lists this clone with a few counts. The chain combines TRDV2 with TRDJ1, with 13 bases aligning to TRDD3. The CDR3 consists of 14 residues. Per the germline V gene, CDR1 is GEAIGNYY and CDR2 is EKD. J was trimmed by 7 bases and V by 4 bases; bases with no gene match: 5. CDR3 sequence reads: CACDQLGDTAKLIF. The CDR3 nucleotides are TGTGCCTGTGATCAACTGGGGGATACGGCTAAACTCATCTTT.

This clone has only one observation. With a much larger clone just one base away, this may be a read error. V and J are TRDV2 and TRDJ1; 10 bases are shared with TRDD3. The germline V gene encodes CDR1 GEAIGNYY and CDR2 EKD. This CDR3 has 17 residues. The V and J ends lost 8 bases and 3 bases, in that order; junction bases with no gene match: 17. This CDR3 is CASGDGYGGIRADKLIF. CDR3 nucleotide sequence: TGTGCCTCAGGCGACGGGTACGGGGGGATACGCGCCGATAAACTCATCTTT.

Relative to its sample, this clone is medium-sized. The chain uses TRDV2 and TRDJ1; TRDD3 matches 8 bases. V lost 2 bases and J lost 0; bases outside the gene matches: 7. This CDR3 is built from 16 residues. CDR1 and CDR2 (germline): GEAIGNYY, EKD. As DNA, the CDR3 is TGTGCCTGTGACAGCCTGGGGGAACCGTACACCGATAAACTCATCTTT. It codes for CACDSLGEPYTDKLIF.

The chain is built from TRDV2 and TRDJ1; 13 bases map to TRDD3. Trimming cost V 3 bases and J 0 bases; bases outside gene matches: 12. Germline V gene sequence: CDR1 GEAIGNYY, CDR2 EKD. The CDR3 loop spans 19 amino acids. CDR3 bases: TGTGCCTGTGACGCTATACTGGGGGATACGGAGATAAACACCGATAAACTCATCTTT. Translating it yields CACDAILGDTEINTDKLIF.

By sample share, this clone is medium-sized. V gene TRDV2 combines with J gene TRDJ1, with a weak D call TRDD3 (6 bases). Germline assignment: CDR1 GEAIGNYY and CDR2 EKD. V was trimmed by 0 bases and J by 1 base, leaving 17 bases between them. The CDR3 is 17 residues long. CDR3 region: CACDTVGASNPTDKLIF. As DNA, the CDR3 is TGTGCCTGTGACACCGTGGGGGCGTCAAACCCCACCGATAAACTCATCTTT.